This TCR beta chain was profiled in a study of response to subunit inactivated influenza vaccine. TCRdb re-called the RT-PCR reads through MiXCR, storing one row per CDR3 protein. In the table there are 300,000 to 350,000 distinct CDR3 sequences, roughly 22% of which are singletons. Per the germline V gene, CDR1 is MGHRA and CDR2 is YSYEKL. V was shortened by 0 bases and J by 6 bases, with 12 bases between the two germline ends. This CDR3 is built from 15 residues. The receptor was isolated from a man between 50 and 75 years old who received an inactivated influenza vaccine. The sample was PBMCs from blood, taken about 20 months after vaccination. The J gene is TRBJ1-5, the V gene TRBV4-1; tentative D call: TRBD1 (5 bases). The CDR3 spells CASSQDGGGLQPQHF. CDR3 coding DNA: TGCGCCAGCAGCCAAGACGGGGGGGGACTTCAGCCCCAGCATTTT.